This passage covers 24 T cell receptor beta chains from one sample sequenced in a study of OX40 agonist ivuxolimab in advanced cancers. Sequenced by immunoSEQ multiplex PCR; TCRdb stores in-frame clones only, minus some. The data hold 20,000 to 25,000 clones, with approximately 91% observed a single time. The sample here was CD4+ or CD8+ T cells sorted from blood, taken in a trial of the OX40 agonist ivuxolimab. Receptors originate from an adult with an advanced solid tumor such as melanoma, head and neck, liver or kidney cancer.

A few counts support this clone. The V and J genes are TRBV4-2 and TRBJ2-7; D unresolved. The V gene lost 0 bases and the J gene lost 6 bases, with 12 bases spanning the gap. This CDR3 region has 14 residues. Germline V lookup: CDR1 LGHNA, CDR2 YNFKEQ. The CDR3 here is CASSQDHLPSEQYF. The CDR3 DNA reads TGTGCCAGCAGCCAAGATCATCTACCCAGCGAGCAGTACTTC.

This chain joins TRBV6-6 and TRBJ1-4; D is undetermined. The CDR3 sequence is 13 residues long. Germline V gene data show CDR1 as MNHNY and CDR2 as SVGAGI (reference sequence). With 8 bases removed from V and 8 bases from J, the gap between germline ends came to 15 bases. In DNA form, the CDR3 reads TGTGCCAGCGGCTCGCGGGAAAAAGAAAAACTGTTTTTT. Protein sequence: CASGSREKEKLFF.

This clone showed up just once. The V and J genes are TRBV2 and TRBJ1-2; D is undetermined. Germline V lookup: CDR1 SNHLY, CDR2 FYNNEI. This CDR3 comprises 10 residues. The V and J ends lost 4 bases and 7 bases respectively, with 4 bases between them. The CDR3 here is CASSGGGYTF. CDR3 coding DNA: TGTGCCAGCAGTGGTGGTGGCTACACCTTC. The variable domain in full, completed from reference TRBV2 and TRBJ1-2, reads EPEVTQTPSHQVTQMGQEVILRCVPISNHLYFYWYRQILGQKVEFLVSFYNNEISEKSEIFDDQFSVERPDGSNFTLKIRSTKLEDSAMYFCASSGGGYTFGSGTRLTVV.

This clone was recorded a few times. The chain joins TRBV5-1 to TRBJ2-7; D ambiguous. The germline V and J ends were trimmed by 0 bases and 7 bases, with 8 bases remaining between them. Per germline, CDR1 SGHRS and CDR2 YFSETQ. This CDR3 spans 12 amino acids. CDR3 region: CASSLGFGEQYF. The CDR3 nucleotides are TGCGCCAGCAGCTTGGGTTTTGGGGAGCAGTACTTC.

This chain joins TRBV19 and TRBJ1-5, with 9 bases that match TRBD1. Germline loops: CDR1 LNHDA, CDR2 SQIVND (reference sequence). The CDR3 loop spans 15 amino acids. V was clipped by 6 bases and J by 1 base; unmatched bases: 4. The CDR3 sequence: CASRLDRGSNQPQHF. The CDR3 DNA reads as TGTGCCAGTAGGCTAGACAGGGGGAGCAATCAGCCCCAGCATTTT.

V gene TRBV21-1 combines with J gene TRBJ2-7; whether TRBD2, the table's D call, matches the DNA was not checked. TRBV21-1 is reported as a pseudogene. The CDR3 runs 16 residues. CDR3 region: CASSKAQTRTNYEQYF. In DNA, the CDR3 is TGTGCCAGCAGCAAAGCCCAAACTAGGACTAACTACGAGCAGTACTTC.

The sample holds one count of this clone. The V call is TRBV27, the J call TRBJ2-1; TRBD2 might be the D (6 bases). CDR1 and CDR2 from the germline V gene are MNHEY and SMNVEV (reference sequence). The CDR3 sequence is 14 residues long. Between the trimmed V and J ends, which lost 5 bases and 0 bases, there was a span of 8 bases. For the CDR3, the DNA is TGTGCCAGCAGTCTGGGGGGCTCCTACAATGAGCAGTTCTTC. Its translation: CASSLGGSYNEQFF.

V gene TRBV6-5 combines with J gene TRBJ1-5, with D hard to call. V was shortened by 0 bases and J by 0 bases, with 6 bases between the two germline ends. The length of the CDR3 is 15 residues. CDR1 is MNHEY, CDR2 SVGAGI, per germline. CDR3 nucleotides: TGTGCCAGCAGTTACTCGCCGTATAGCAATCAGCCCCAGCATTTT. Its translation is CASSYSPYSNQPQHF.

CDR3: CASSQEEEGEGDTIYF. The CDR3 nucleotides are TGTGCCAGCAGCCAAGAAGAGGAGGGAGAGGGGGACACCATATATTTT. The rearrangement links TRBV4-2 to TRBJ1-3, with a possible D match to TRBD1 (6 bases). The CDR3 covers 16 residues. Germline V gene sequence: CDR1 LGHNA, CDR2 YNFKEQ. With 0 bases removed from V and 8 bases from J, the gap between germline ends came to 17 bases.

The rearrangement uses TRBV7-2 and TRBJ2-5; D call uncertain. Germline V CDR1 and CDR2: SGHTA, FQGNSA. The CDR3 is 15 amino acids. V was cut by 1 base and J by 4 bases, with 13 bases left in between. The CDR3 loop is CASSLGTLWAETQYF. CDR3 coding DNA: TGTGCCAGCAGCTTAGGAACTCTTTGGGCAGAGACCCAGTACTTC.

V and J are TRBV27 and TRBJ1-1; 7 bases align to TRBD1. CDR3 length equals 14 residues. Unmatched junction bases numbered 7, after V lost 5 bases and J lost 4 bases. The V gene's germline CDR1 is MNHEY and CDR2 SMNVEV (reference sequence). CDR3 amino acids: CASSVTGRFTEAFF. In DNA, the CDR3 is TGTGCCAGCAGTGTGACAGGGCGGTTCACTGAAGCTTTCTTT.

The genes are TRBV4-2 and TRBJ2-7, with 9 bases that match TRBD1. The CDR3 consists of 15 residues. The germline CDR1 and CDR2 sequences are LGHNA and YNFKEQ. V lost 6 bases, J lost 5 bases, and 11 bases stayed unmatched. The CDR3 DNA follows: TGTGCCAGCAGTCCTCCGGGACAGGGATTCCACGAGCAGTACTTC. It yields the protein CASSPPGQGFHEQYF.

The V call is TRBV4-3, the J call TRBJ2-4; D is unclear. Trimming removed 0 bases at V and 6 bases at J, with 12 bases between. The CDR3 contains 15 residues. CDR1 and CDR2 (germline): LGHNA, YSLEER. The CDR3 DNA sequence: TGCGCCAGCAGCCAAGAGGTTGACACGCCAAACATTCAGTACTTC. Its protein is CASSQEVDTPNIQYF.

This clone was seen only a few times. The CDR3 reads CAISESGGQPQHF. In DNA form, the CDR3 reads TGTGCCATCAGTGAGTCCGGGGGTCAGCCCCAGCATTTT. This chain links TRBV10-3 with TRBJ1-5; tentative D call: TRBD1 (5 bases). With 0 bases removed from V and 6 bases from J, the gap between germline ends came to 6 bases. The germline gives CDR1 ENHRY, CDR2 SYGVKD. The CDR3 totals 13 residues.

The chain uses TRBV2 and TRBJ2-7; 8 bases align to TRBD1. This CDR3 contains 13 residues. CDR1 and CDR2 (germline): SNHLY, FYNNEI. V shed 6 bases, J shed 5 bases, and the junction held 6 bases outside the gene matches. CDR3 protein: CASSGRGLDEQYF. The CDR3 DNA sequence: TGTGCCAGCAGCGGCAGGGGGCTCGACGAGCAGTACTTC.

The CDR3 DNA sequence: TGTGCCAGCAGCTTAGTCGGGACTTCTGACAATGAGCAGTTCTTC. It is translated as CASSLVGTSDNEQFF. This sequence joins TRBV11-2 and TRBJ2-1; D is perhaps TRBD2 (6 bases). V was pared by 1 base and J by 5 bases, with 12 bases between. Germline lookup yields CDR1 SGHAT and CDR2 FQNNGV. The CDR3 length is 15 residues. Based on the CDR3 plus reference TRBV11-2 and TRBJ2-1, the full variable domain is EAGVAQSPRYKIIEKRQSVAFWCNPISGHATLYWYQQILGQGPKLLIQFQNNGVVDDSQLPKDRFSAERLKGVDSTLKIQPAKLEDSAVYLCASSLVGTSDNEQFFGPGTRLTVL.

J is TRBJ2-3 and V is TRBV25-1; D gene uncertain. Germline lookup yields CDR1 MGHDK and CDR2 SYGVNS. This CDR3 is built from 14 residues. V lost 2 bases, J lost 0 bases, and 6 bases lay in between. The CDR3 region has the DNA TGTGCCAGCAGTGAACAGAAAAGCACAGATACGCAGTATTTT. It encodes CASSEQKSTDTQYF. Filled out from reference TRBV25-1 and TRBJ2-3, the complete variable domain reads EADIYQTPRYLVIGTGKKITLECSQTMGHDKMYWYQQDPGMELHLIHYSYGVNSTEKGDLSSESTVSRIRTEHFPLTLESARPSHTSQYLCASSEQKSTDTQYFGPGTRLTVL.

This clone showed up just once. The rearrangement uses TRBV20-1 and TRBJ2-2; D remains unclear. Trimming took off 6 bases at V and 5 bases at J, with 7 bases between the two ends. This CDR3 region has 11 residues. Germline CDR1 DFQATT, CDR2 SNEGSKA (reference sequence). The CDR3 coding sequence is TGCAGTGCAGAACATACCGGGGAGCTGTTTTTT. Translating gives CSAEHTGELFF.

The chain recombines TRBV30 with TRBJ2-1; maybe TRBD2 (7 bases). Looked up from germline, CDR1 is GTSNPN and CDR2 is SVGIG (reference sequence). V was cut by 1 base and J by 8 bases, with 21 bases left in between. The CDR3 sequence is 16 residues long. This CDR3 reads CAWSAKGGREYDEQFF. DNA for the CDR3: TGTGCCTGGAGTGCCAAGGGGGGGCGGGAGTACGATGAGCAGTTCTTC.

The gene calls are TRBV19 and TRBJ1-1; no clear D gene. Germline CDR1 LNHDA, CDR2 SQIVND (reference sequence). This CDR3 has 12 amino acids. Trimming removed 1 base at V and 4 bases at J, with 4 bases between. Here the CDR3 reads CASSIGFTEAFF. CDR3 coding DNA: TGTGCCAGTAGTATAGGATTCACTGAAGCTTTCTTT.

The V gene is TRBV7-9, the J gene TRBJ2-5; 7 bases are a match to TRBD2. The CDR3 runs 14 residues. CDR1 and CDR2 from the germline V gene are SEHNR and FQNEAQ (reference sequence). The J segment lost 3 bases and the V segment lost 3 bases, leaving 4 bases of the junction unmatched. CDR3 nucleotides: TGTGCCAGCAGCTTGAGCGGGGTAGAAGAGACCCAGTACTTC. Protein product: CASSLSGVEETQYF.

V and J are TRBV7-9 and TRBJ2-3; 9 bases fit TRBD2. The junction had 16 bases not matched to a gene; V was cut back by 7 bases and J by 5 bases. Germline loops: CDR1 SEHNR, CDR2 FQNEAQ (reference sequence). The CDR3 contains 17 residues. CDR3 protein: CASTENSGSLRRDTQYF. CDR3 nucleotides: TGTGCCAGCACGGAAAATAGCGGGAGCCTCCGGAGAGATACGCAGTATTTT.

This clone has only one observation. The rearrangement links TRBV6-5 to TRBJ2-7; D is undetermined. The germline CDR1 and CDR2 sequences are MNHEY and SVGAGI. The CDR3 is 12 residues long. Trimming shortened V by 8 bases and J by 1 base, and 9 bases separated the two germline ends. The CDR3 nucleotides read TGTGCCAGCCGGACGGGTTCCTACGAGCAGTACTTC. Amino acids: CASRTGSYEQYF.

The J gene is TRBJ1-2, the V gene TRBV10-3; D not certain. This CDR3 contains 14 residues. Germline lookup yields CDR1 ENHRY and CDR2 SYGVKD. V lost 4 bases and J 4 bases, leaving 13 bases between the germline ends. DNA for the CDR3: TGTGCCATCAGTGCATTTGTACCCTCCTATGGCTACACCTTC. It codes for CAISAFVPSYGYTF.